The source of this T cell receptor (beta chain) is a study of T cells after yellow fever vaccination. As concerns this clonotype: Its specificity is not known.

Study results and caveats: Once the booster was given, most primary-vaccination clones reappeared, at about 96% for CD4 and more than 85% for CD8. Researchers noted that a small share of clonotypes showed up in both CD4 and CD8 compartments.

The CDR3 covers 16 residues. The germline CDR1 and CDR2 sequences are KGHSH and LQKENI. Losses at the gene ends were 3 bases for V and 7 bases for J; bases not matched to a gene: 12. UMIs and a universal primer site were added when TCR cDNA was made by 5'RACE template switching. TCRdb re-analysed the 5' RACE reads in MiXCR, keeping a single row per CDR3 protein. The data show approximately 330,000 distinct CDR3 sequences, over 3.5% seen once. The clonotype comes from a man aged 18 to 29 who received the YFV17D yellow fever vaccine. The sample consisted of PBMCs, taken 5 days after the yellow fever booster vaccination. The chain couples TRBV18 to TRBJ1-1; 9 bases fit TRBD1. The CDR3 nucleotides read TGTGCCAGCTCACCTGGGACAGGGCATGGGATGGGTGAAGCTTTCTTT. Translating it yields CASSPGTGHGMGEAFF. The whole variable domain, filled in from reference TRBV18 and TRBJ1-1, reads NAGVMQNPRHLVRRRGQEARLRCSPMKGHSHVYWYRQLPEEGLKFMVYLQKENIIDESGMPKERFSAEFPKEGPSILRIQQVVRGDSAAYFCASSPGTGHGMGEAFFGQGTRLTVV.